Each of the 23 T cell receptor beta chains below was sequenced from the same sample in a study of cytomegalovirus exposure and HLA in healthy donors. The PCR ran on 60 Vbeta and 13 Jbeta primers. Some clones are missing from TCRdb's copy, which holds only in-frame ones; the method was immunoSEQ multiplex PCR. The sample table includes 50,000 to 60,000 clones. Sequencing used PBMCs. All receptors come from a male donor in good health and CMV-seronegative.

This chain connects TRBV28 to TRBJ2-3; D ambiguous. This CDR3 is 11 amino acids long. V lost 7 bases and J lost 5, with 7 bases in between. Per the germline V gene, CDR1 is MDHEN and CDR2 is SYDVKM. The DNA for the CDR3 is TGTGCCAGCACGGCTAGAGATACGCAGTATTTT. Translation: CASTARDTQYF.

The chain is built from TRBV30 and TRBJ1-3, with 7 bases lining up with TRBD1. With 1 base clipped from V and 2 bases from J, the junction kept 2 bases outside the gene matches. Germline CDR1 and CDR2: GTSNPN and SVGIG (reference sequence). The CDR3 totals 14 residues. The CDR3 loop is CAWSAGTAGNTIYF. Here the CDR3 DNA reads TGTGCCTGGAGTGCTGGGACAGCTGGAAACACCATATATTTT.

The V gene is TRBV15, the J gene TRBJ2-1; TRBD2 matches 13 bases. The CDR3 extends over 15 amino acids. Germline trimming cut 5 bases from V and 6 bases from J; bases unmatched to any gene: 4. CDR1 is LNHNV and CDR2 is YYDKDF in the germline V gene (reference sequence). CDR3 nucleotide sequence: TGTGCCACCAGCGAAGGGACTAGCGGGATCAATGAGCAGTTCTTC. The encoded protein is CATSEGTSGINEQFF.

The chain recombines TRBV28 with TRBJ2-1; 11 nucleotides line up with TRBD2. The germline gives CDR1 MDHEN, CDR2 SYDVKM. The CDR3 is 15 amino acids. The V gene end was trimmed by 1 base and the J gene end by 5 bases; junction bases not matched to a gene: 1. CDR3 loop: CASSLLAGGHNEQFF. The CDR3 coding sequence is TGTGCCAGCAGTTTATTAGCGGGGGGGCACAATGAGCAGTTCTTC.

For this clone: At one boundary the junction diverges from the germline segment, which might be a read error. This same CDR3 is encoded by further DNA sequences in the sample. The chain recombines TRBV9 with TRBJ2-1; D gene uncertain. The CDR3 length is 15 residues. Germline assignment: CDR1 SGDLS and CDR2 YYNGEE. This CDR3 is CASSVGGSSDNEQFF. The DNA of the CDR3 is TGTGCCAGCAGCGTAGGAGGAAGCTCCGACAATGAGCAGTTCTTC.

The rearrangement links TRBV6-4 to TRBJ1-1; the match to TRBD1 covers 7 bases. The CDR3 length is 13 residues. The germline V gene encodes CDR1 MRHNA and CDR2 SNTAGT. V lost 5 bases to trimming and J lost 3 bases; unmatched junction nucleotides: 3. CDR3 in DNA: TGTGCCAGCAGTTTCGACAGGGACACTGAAGCTTTCTTT. Its translation: CASSFDRDTEAFF.

The chain carries TRBV7-2 and TRBJ2-7; a weak D match, TRBD1 (6 bases). The ends were cut back, 6 bases at V and 1 base at J, with 13 bases in the middle. The CDR3 totals 14 residues. The germline CDR1 and CDR2 sequences are SGHTA and FQGNSA. CDR3 nucleotides: TGTGCCAGCAGGCGTAACAGGGATTCCTACGAGCAGTACTTC. As protein: CASRRNRDSYEQYF.

The chain has TRBV11-2 and TRBJ2-7; possibly TRBD2 for D (5 bases). The V and J ends lost 0 bases and 4 bases respectively, with 10 bases between them. The germline CDR1 and CDR2 sequences are SGHAT and FQNNGV. The CDR3 has 14 residues. CDR3 in DNA: TGTGCCAGCAGCTTAGATACTCGGAGGTACGAGCAGTACTTC. Translation: CASSLDTRRYEQYF.

A word on this clone: At one end, the junction sequence differs from germline, possibly due to a read error. The chain is built from TRBV15 and TRBJ1-2; TRBD1 might be the D (6 bases). The CDR3 is 15 residues long. From germline, CDR1 is LNHNV and CDR2 YYDKDF (reference sequence). The chain's CDR3 is CATRRGLSDSYGYTF. The CDR3 coding sequence is TGTGCCACCAGAAGAGGCCTGTCGGACAGCTATGGCTACACCTTC.

The chain carries TRBV30 and TRBJ2-7; TRBD1 agrees at 9 bases. The J segment lost 2 bases and the V segment lost 2 bases, leaving 1 base of the junction unmatched. Germline loops: CDR1 GTSNPN, CDR2 SVGIG (reference sequence). CDR3 length: 13 residues. The CDR3 spells CAWSRDRAYEQYF. In nucleotides, the CDR3 is TGTGCCTGGAGTAGGGACAGGGCCTACGAGCAGTACTTC.

This chain connects TRBV6-6 to TRBJ1-4; 8 bases are shared with TRBD1. Germline CDR1 is MNHNY and CDR2 is SVGAGI (reference sequence). The CDR3 extends over 16 amino acids. V lost 2 bases and J lost 7; bases outside the gene matches: 9. The CDR3 DNA follows: TGTGCCAGCAGTTACGTCACAGGGGGGCTGAGTGAAAAACTGTTTTTT. Translated: CASSYVTGGLSEKLFF.

The V gene is TRBV25-1, the J gene TRBJ1-1, with D maybe TRBD1 (5 bases). Germline values: CDR1 MGHDK, CDR2 SYGVNS. This CDR3 contains 14 residues. V lost 6 bases to trimming and J lost 2 bases, with 13 bases between them. CDR3 nucleotide sequence: TGTGCCAGCAGCTCTCCGGGGGTAAACACTGAAGCTTTCTTT. This gives the protein CASSSPGVNTEAFF.

This rearrangement joins TRBV5-5 to TRBJ1-1, with D possibly matching TRBD1 (5 bases). The CDR3 loop spans 14 amino acids. From germline, CDR1 is SGHKS and CDR2 YYEKEE (reference sequence). V was cut by 0 bases and J by 7 bases, with 13 bases left in between. The CDR3 sequence is CASSLGGGVDEAFF. The CDR3 DNA reads as TGTGCCAGCAGCTTGGGTGGGGGGGTTGATGAAGCTTTCTTT. Filled out from reference TRBV5-5 and TRBJ1-1, the complete variable domain reads DAGVTQSPTHLIKTRGQQVTLRCSPISGHKSVSWYQQVLGQGPQFIFQYYEKEERGRGNFPDRFSARQFPNYSSELNVNALLLGDSALYLCASSLGGGVDEAFFGQGTRLTVV.

The chain links TRBV7-2 to TRBJ1-2; 8 bases agree with TRBD1. Germline CDR1 is SGHTA and CDR2 is FQGNSA. The CDR3 runs to 16 residues. V gave up 5 bases and J gave up 4 bases; unmatched junction bases: 12. The chain's CDR3 is CASSNPPGGGSYGYTF. DNA for the CDR3: TGTGCCAGCAGCAATCCTCCAGGGGGCGGTAGCTATGGCTACACCTTC.

The gene calls are TRBV7-9 and TRBJ2-2, with TRBD1 matching over 11 bases. Per germline, CDR1 SEHNR and CDR2 FQNEAQ (reference sequence). The CDR3 length is 16 residues. The V gene end was trimmed by 5 bases and the J gene end by 6 bases; junction bases not matched to a gene: 8. CDR3 residues: CASSMGQGVRAGELFF. The CDR3 nucleotides are TGTGCCAGCAGCATGGGACAGGGGGTACGGGCCGGGGAGCTGTTTTTT.

J is TRBJ1-2 and V is TRBV7-9; 9 bases line up with TRBD1. The CDR3 contains 15 residues. In germline, CDR1 is SEHNR, CDR2 FQNEAQ (reference sequence). V was pared by 8 bases and J by 3 bases, with 10 bases of the junction left unmatched. For the CDR3, the DNA is TGTGCCAGCGCCGCAGTAAGGGACAGGGACTATGGCTACACCTTC. Its translation: CASAAVRDRDYGYTF.

The chain has TRBV5-1 and TRBJ2-3, with 7 bases matching TRBD1. Germline assignment: CDR1 SGHRS and CDR2 YFSETQ. Trimming cost V 3 bases and J 4 bases; bases outside gene matches: 5. The CDR3 spans 14 residues. CDR3 amino acids: CASSYNRGADTQYF. The CDR3 nucleotides are TGCGCCAGCAGCTACAACAGGGGTGCAGATACGCAGTATTTT.

The chain joins TRBV6-6 to TRBJ2-7, with TRBD1 identical over 7 bases. Germline V gene lookup returns CDR1 MNHNY and CDR2 SVGAGI (reference sequence). The V gene end was trimmed by 6 bases and the J gene end by 0 bases; junction bases not matched to a gene: 8. CDR3 length: 15 residues. The CDR3 sequence: CASSDEGAASYEQYF. The DNA for the CDR3 is TGTGCCAGCAGCGACGAGGGGGCCGCCTCCTACGAGCAGTACTTC.

The V and J genes are TRBV10-3 and TRBJ1-2, with unresolved D. The germline V gene has CDR1 ENHRY and CDR2 SYGVKD. V lost 0 bases, J lost 6 bases, and 11 bases lay in between. The CDR3 runs 14 residues. The CDR3 reads CAISESEVNDGYTF. CDR3 nucleotides: TGTGCCATCAGTGAGTCGGAGGTTAATGATGGCTACACCTTC.

V gene TRBV5-5 combines with J gene TRBJ1-2; a weak D match, TRBD1 (5 bases). Trimming removed 0 bases at V and 0 bases at J, with 9 bases between. The CDR3 covers 15 residues. Germline loops: CDR1 SGHKS, CDR2 YYEKEE (reference sequence). The CDR3: CASSLGQRANYGYTF. The CDR3 DNA reads TGTGCCAGCAGCTTGGGACAGCGAGCTAACTATGGCTACACCTTC. Full variable domain (remainder filled in from reference TRBV5-5 and TRBJ1-2): DAGVTQSPTHLIKTRGQQVTLRCSPISGHKSVSWYQQVLGQGPQFIFQYYEKEERGRGNFPDRFSARQFPNYSSELNVNALLLGDSALYLCASSLGQRANYGYTFGSGTRLTVV.

The chain joins TRBV11-2 to TRBJ1-2; D is unresolved. The germline V gene encodes CDR1 SGHAT and CDR2 FQNNGV. Between the trimmed V and J ends, which lost 5 bases and 1 base, there was a span of 11 bases. This CDR3 region has 14 residues. The CDR3 DNA is TGTGCCAGCAGCCTCGTTAGCCTTAACTATGGCTACACCTTC. This encodes CASSLVSLNYGYTF.

The rearrangement joins TRBV28 to TRBJ2-1, with D perhaps TRBD2 (7 bases). Trimming stripped 6 bases from V and 7 bases from J, with 22 bases between. This CDR3 spans 16 amino acids. From germline, CDR1 is MDHEN and CDR2 SYDVKM. The CDR3 DNA follows: TGTGCCAGCAGAGGAGGGGGGGCTGGGGGGGTAAATGAGCAGTTCTTC. It is translated as CASRGGGAGGVNEQFF.

This chain joins TRBV4-3 and TRBJ2-1; TRBD2 agrees at 8 bases. CDR3 size: 17 residues. The germline V gene encodes CDR1 LGHNA and CDR2 YSLEER. V dropped 1 base and J dropped 10; count of bases not matched to a gene: 15. The DNA of the CDR3 is TGCGCCAGCAGCCAAGGTATTGCGCGGGGGGCCCCGTCGGAGCAGTTCTTC. Protein product: CASSQGIARGAPSEQFF.